This passage covers 8 T cell receptor beta chains from one sample sequenced in a study of blood T cell repertoires in COVID-19. Sequencing used immunoSEQ multiplex PCR; TCRdb keeps in-frame clones, though not all of them. The sample gives 120,000 or so clones, roughly 69% of which show up once; 2% to 2.5% is in the top ten. Sequenced input: peripheral blood. Receptors originate from a woman aged 70 to 79 with acute or convalescent COVID-19.

The gene calls are TRBV10-3 and TRBJ2-1; 11 positions match TRBD2. CDR1 is ENHRY and CDR2 is SYGVKD in the germline V gene. The CDR3 contains 16 residues. V trimming: 3 bases; J trimming: 8 bases; junction bases outside the gene matches: 9. The chain's CDR3 is CAISDPRTSGRHEQFF. CDR3 sequence (DNA): TGTGCCATCAGTGATCCGCGAACTAGCGGGAGACATGAGCAGTTCTTC.

As concerns this clone: The sample carries other DNA sequences with the same CDR3. The chain employs TRBV5-1 and TRBJ2-5; TRBD1 is a possible D gene (7 bases). The ends were cut back, 0 bases at V and 5 bases at J, with 8 bases in the middle. Per the germline V gene, CDR1 is SGHRS and CDR2 is YFSETQ. CDR3 length equals 13 residues. This CDR3 is CASSLAGGETQYF. The CDR3 DNA follows: TGCGCCAGCAGCTTGGCAGGGGGGGAGACCCAGTACTTC.

The chain couples TRBV7-2 to TRBJ2-7; D possibly corresponds to TRBD2 (6 bases). The ends were cut back, 5 bases at V and 6 bases at J, with 23 bases in the middle. CDR1 and CDR2 from the germline V gene are SGHTA and FQGNSA. This CDR3 contains 16 residues. The CDR3 spells CASSLTGAGRSSEQYF. The CDR3 DNA follows: TGTGCCAGCAGCCTAACCGGGGCAGGGAGGAGTAGCGAGCAGTACTTC.

The chain links TRBV14 to TRBJ1-2; perhaps TRBD1 as D (6 bases). The CDR3 covers 15 residues. Germline CDR1 reads SGHDN; CDR2 reads FVKESK. V lost 0 bases to trimming and J lost 2 bases, with 10 bases between them. CDR3 loop: CASSQDGTGNYGYTF. The CDR3 nucleotides are TGTGCCAGCAGCCAAGATGGTACAGGGAACTATGGCTACACCTTC.

Details on this clone: The sample contains more than one DNA sequence encoding this CDR3. The chain joins TRBV7-9 to TRBJ2-5; 7 positions match TRBD1. With V trimmed by 0 bases and J by 4 bases, 5 bases remained unmatched. Germline CDR1 and CDR2: SEHNR and FQNEAQ (reference sequence). The CDR3 is made up of 15 amino acids. CDR3 loop: CASSLATGAGETQYF. For the CDR3, the DNA is TGTGCCAGCAGCTTAGCAACAGGGGCGGGAGAGACCCAGTACTTC.

This clone has only one observation. The chain uses TRBV14 and TRBJ1-2, with TRBD1 matching 10 bases. The germline gives CDR1 SGHDN, CDR2 FVKESK. The CDR3 length is 18 residues. V gave up 1 base and J gave up 4 bases; unmatched junction bases: 12. The CDR3 is CASSQAWDRGAHSYGYTF. In nucleotides, the CDR3 is TGTGCCAGCAGCCAAGCTTGGGACAGGGGAGCCCATTCCTATGGCTACACCTTC. The complete variable domain, with remaining parts taken from reference TRBV14 and TRBJ1-2, reads EAGVTQFPSHSVIEKGQTVTLRCDPISGHDNLYWYRRVMGKEIKFLLHFVKESKQDESGMPNNRFLAERTGGTYSTLKVQPAELEDSGVYFCASSQAWDRGAHSYGYTFGSGTRLTVV.

This clone was recorded only once. The V call is TRBV3-1 (or the pseudogene TRBV3-2), the J call TRBJ2-2; the match to TRBD1 covers 8 bases. With 7 bases clipped from V and 4 bases from J, the junction kept 5 bases outside the gene matches. CDR3 length equals 14 residues. Germline assignment: CDR1 LGHDT and CDR2 YNNKEL (reference sequence). CDR3 coding DNA: TGTGCCAGCATGACAGGGGATGGCACCGGGGAGCTGTTTTTT. As protein: CASMTGDGTGELFF.

A few counts support this clone. V is TRBV6-1 and J is TRBJ1-6, with TRBD1 as a possible D gene (6 bases). The CDR3 is 14 amino acids. Germline V gene data show CDR1 as MNHNS and CDR2 as SASEGT. V was clipped by 3 bases and J by 9 bases, with 12 bases between them. The CDR3 DNA is TGTGCCAGCAGTGAGGGACAAGGGGTTTCACCCCTCCACTTT. The encoded protein is CASSEGQGVSPLHF.